The 12 T cell receptor beta chains listed next were all sequenced from one sample in a study of cytomegalovirus exposure and HLA in healthy donors. 60 Vbeta and 13 Jbeta primers were used in PCR. Using immunoSEQ multiplex PCR, the repertoire was profiled, and TCRdb retains in-frame clones only, with some absent. Seen here are about 160,000 clones, around 80% observed once, and the top ten hold around 2%. The specimen sequenced was PBMCs. These receptors originate from a man aged 18 to 35 in good health and CMV-seronegative.

V is TRBV27 and J is TRBJ1-4; D may be TRBD1 (5 bases). The CDR3 has 12 residues. V was clipped by 2 bases and J by 10 bases, with 8 bases between them. The germline V gene has CDR1 MNHEY and CDR2 SMNVEV (reference sequence). In nucleotides, the CDR3 is TGTGCCAGCAGTTTAGCGGGGGGAAAACTGTTTTTT. Amino acid sequence: CASSLAGGKLFF.

This clone occurred once. The chain uses TRBV19 and TRBJ2-1, with TRBD2 as a possible D gene (5 bases). The CDR3 has 14 amino acids. V lost 6 bases to trimming and J lost 2 bases, with 11 bases between them. The germline CDR1 and CDR2 sequences are LNHDA and SQIVND (reference sequence). The CDR3, as DNA: TGTGCCAGTAGCCTCTCTAGCACCTACAATGAGCAGTTCTTC. This gives the protein CASSLSSTYNEQFF.

This clone was seen once. The chain carries TRBV5-1 and TRBJ2-7; TRBD2 agrees at 12 bases. V shed 0 bases and J 3 bases; nucleotides not matched to a gene: 10. CDR1 and CDR2 (germline): SGHRS, YFSETQ. This CDR3 has 18 amino acids. The CDR3 sequence is CASSLEASGRAFFYEQYF. The CDR3 DNA sequence: TGCGCCAGCAGCTTGGAGGCTAGCGGGAGGGCTTTCTTCTACGAGCAGTACTTC. Using reference TRBV5-1 and TRBJ2-7 for the parts outside the CDR3, the full variable domain is KAGVTQTPRYLIKTRGQQVTLSCSPISGHRSVSWYQQTPGQGLQFLFEYFSETQRNKGNFPGRFSGRQFSNSRSEMNVSTLELGDSALYLCASSLEASGRAFFYEQYFGPGTRLTVT.

The chain is built from TRBV5-4 and TRBJ2-1; weak D call: TRBD1 (5 bases). CDR3 size: 15 residues. Germline V lookup: CDR1 SGHNT, CDR2 YYREEE (reference sequence). V was pared by 5 bases and J by 3 bases, with 15 bases between. The CDR3 region is CASSLRGDSYNEQFF. CDR3 DNA: TGTGCCAGCAGTCTTCGCGGCGACAGCTACAATGAGCAGTTCTTC.

The chain employs TRBV11-2 and TRBJ2-3; a weak D match, TRBD2 (5 bases). The CDR3 has 16 residues. Trimming shortened V by 3 bases and J by 5 bases, and 18 bases separated the two germline ends. From germline, CDR1 is SGHAT and CDR2 FQNNGV. CDR3 in amino acids: CASSFPGLEVLDTQYF. CDR3 coding DNA: TGTGCCAGCAGCTTCCCCGGGCTGGAGGTTTTAGATACGCAGTATTTT.

The chain uses TRBV28 and TRBJ1-5, with 11 bases that match TRBD1. The CDR3 spans 19 residues. The germline V gene has CDR1 MDHEN and CDR2 SYDVKM. The junction had 17 bases not matched to a gene; V was cut back by 10 bases and J by 0 bases. CDR3 residues: CATLMHRDRGIYSNQPQHF. The CDR3 DNA follows: TGTGCCACCCTAATGCACCGGGACAGGGGGATTTATAGCAATCAGCCCCAGCATTTT.

The CDR3 nucleotides read TGTGCCAGCACCTTCACCGTAGGGGGCCGTCGAGTACCGGGGGCCAACGTCCTGACTTTC. Translated, it gives CASTFTVGGRRVPGANVLTF. V usage is TRBV27 and J usage is TRBJ2-6; 7 bases are shared with TRBD1. This CDR3 comprises 20 residues. Germline lookup yields CDR1 MNHEY and CDR2 SMNVEV (reference sequence). V shed 7 bases and J 4 bases; nucleotides not matched to a gene: 22.

The chain joins TRBV15 to TRBJ2-3; D might be TRBD2 (6 bases). In germline, CDR1 is LNHNV, CDR2 YYDKDF (reference sequence). The CDR3 loop spans 17 amino acids. Deletions cut 0 bases from V and 4 bases from J, with 17 bases between. The CDR3 loop is CATSRDTSPSGADTQYF. CDR3 DNA sequence: TGTGCCACCAGCAGAGATACTAGCCCCTCTGGGGCAGATACGCAGTATTTT.

The chain combines TRBV2 with TRBJ2-7; TRBD1 agrees at 8 bases. This CDR3 region has 13 residues. V shed 11 bases and J 2 bases; nucleotides not matched to a gene: 8. Germline V gives CDR1 SNHLY, CDR2 FYNNEI. DNA for the CDR3: TGTGCCTTACGGGACAGGACTACCTACGAGCAGTACTTC. This encodes CALRDRTTYEQYF.

J is TRBJ2-4 and V is TRBV5-1; 8 nucleotides align to TRBD1. Trimming removed 3 bases from V and 11 bases from J; junction bases left unmatched: 4. The CDR3 contains 12 residues. Germline V gene data show CDR1 as SGHRS and CDR2 as YFSETQ. The CDR3 sequence: CASSSGQGVQYF. DNA for the CDR3: TGCGCCAGCAGCTCCGGACAGGGAGTTCAGTACTTC.

V is TRBV9 and J is TRBJ2-7; 10 bases are a match to TRBD2. CDR1 and CDR2 from the germline V gene are SGDLS and YYNGEE. The CDR3 runs to 18 residues. V shed 1 base, J shed 5 bases, and the junction held 15 bases outside the gene matches. The CDR3 coding sequence is TGTGCCAGCAGCGTAACCCGTCGAGCGGGAGGGCCAAAGCACGAGCAGTACTTC. The encoded protein is CASSVTRRAGGPKHEQYF.

This clone occurred once. The CDR3 DNA is TGTGCCAGTAGTATCGGGAGGCTAAGGCCCCAGCATTTT. It is translated as CASSIGRLRPQHF. This sequence joins TRBV19 and TRBJ1-5; D is uncertain. Per germline, CDR1 LNHDA and CDR2 SQIVND (reference sequence). Trimming shortened V by 3 bases and J by 9 bases, and 12 bases separated the two germline ends. The CDR3 spans 13 residues.